Listed below are T cell receptor beta chains from one sample, sequenced in a study of blood T cell repertoires in COVID-19. Only in-frame clones appear in the TCRdb table, and some are missing; sequencing was by immunoSEQ multiplex PCR. The sample has 300,000 to 450,000 clones; around nine tenths are singletons. The sample was peripheral blood. Every receptor here comes from a woman in her sixties with COVID-19, enrolled during active disease. CDR3s include the opening cysteine and the closing phenylalanine or tryptophan. Each record gives: V gene, J gene, D gene, clone size, CDR3 DNA, CDR3 protein. A D gene is named only where the DNA matches it firmly. The size of a clone is reported for some rows only, either as once, few or many, or as a class for expanded clones.

TRBV11-2	TRBJ2-7	.	few	TGTGCCAGCAGCCCCATTAGGGGCAGGGTCGACGAGCAGTACTTC	CASSPIRGRVDEQYF
TRBV25-1	TRBJ1-2	TRBD1	.	TGTGCCAGCAGTGACGGGACAGGGGGAGTCGACGGCTACACCTTC	CASSDGTGGVDGYTF
TRBV27	TRBJ1-6	TRBD1	few	TGTGCCAGCAGTTGGGGGGGGGCGGACAGGGGTGGCTCACCCCTCCACTTT	CASSWGGADRGGSPLHF
TRBV14	TRBJ1-4	.	.	TGTGCCAGCAGCCAAATTACAGGGATCGCTAATGAAAAACTGTTTTTT	CASSQITGIANEKLFF
TRBV30	TRBJ2-1	.	.	TGTGCCTGGAGAGCGCCTGGGTCCGGGGATGAGCAGTTCTTC	CAWRAPGSGDEQFF
TRBV7-2	TRBJ1-3	.	.	TGTGCCAGCAGCTTAGCCCGGACAGCCTCTGGAAACACCATATATTTT	CASSLARTASGNTIYF
TRBV5-1	TRBJ1-4	TRBD1	.	TGCGCCAGCAGCTTAACGACAGGGGGGAATGAAAAACTGTTTTTT	CASSLTTGGNEKLFF
TRBV29-1	TRBJ1-4	TRBD1	.	TGCAGCGTCCCCGGACAGGGAAATCATGAAAAACTGTTTTTT	CSVPGQGNHEKLFF
TRBV6-6	TRBJ1-3	.	.	TGTGCCAGCAGAGACGACAGGAGCTCTGGAAACACCATATATTTT	CASRDDRSSGNTIYF
TRBV5-1	TRBJ1-2	TRBD1	.	TGCGCCAGCAGCCCCAACCCAGGACAGGCCATAGGATATGGCTACACCTTC	CASSPNPGQAIGYGYTF
TRBV5-1	TRBJ1-1	TRBD1	.	TGCGCCAGCAGCGCCGGGACAGGGGGAACTGAAGCTTTCTTT	CASSAGTGGTEAFF
TRBV2	TRBJ1-6	TRBD1	.	TGTGCCAGCATGAGGACAGGGGGTAAATCACCCCTCCACTTT	CASMRTGGKSPLHF
TRBV24-1	TRBJ1-2	TRBD1	once	TGTGCCACCAGTGATTTGCACAGGGGCTATGGCTACACCTTC	CATSDLHRGYGYTF
TRBV11-2	TRBJ1-6	.	.	TGTGCCAGCAGCTTATTTGCAGGGGTGCCGGGCCTCCACTTT	CASSLFAGVPGLHF
TRBV19	TRBJ2-2	.	.	TGTGCCAGTAGTATCTTCTCGGACTCGGGGGGGGAGCTGTTTTTT	CASSIFSDSGGELFF
TRBV2	TRBJ1-6	.	.	TGTGCCAGCAGTGAAGTAGGTGTCAAAGAGGGTTCACCCCTCCACTTT	CASSEVGVKEGSPLHF
TRBV2	TRBJ2-2	TRBD1	once	TGTGCCAGCAAAACCTTCTATGGACAGGGATCCAACGGGGAGCTGTTTTTT	CASKTFYGQGSNGELFF
TRBV5-1	TRBJ2-3	TRBD2	.	TGCGCCAGCAGCTTAACCGGGACTAGCGGCGACGCTTTT	CASSLTGTSGDAF
TRBV6-5	TRBJ2-1	.	.	TGTGCCAGCAGTTACTCGAACCCAGGGTTCGATGAGCAGTTCTTC	CASSYSNPGFDEQFF
TRBV27	TRBJ2-7	.	many	TGTGCCAGCAGTTTATCCCTCGGGGGAACCTACGAGCAGTACTTC	CASSLSLGGTYEQYF
TRBV28	TRBJ1-2	.	.	TGTGCCAGCAGTGGCGAGGGGGTTCTCTATGGCTACACCTTC	CASSGEGVLYGYTF